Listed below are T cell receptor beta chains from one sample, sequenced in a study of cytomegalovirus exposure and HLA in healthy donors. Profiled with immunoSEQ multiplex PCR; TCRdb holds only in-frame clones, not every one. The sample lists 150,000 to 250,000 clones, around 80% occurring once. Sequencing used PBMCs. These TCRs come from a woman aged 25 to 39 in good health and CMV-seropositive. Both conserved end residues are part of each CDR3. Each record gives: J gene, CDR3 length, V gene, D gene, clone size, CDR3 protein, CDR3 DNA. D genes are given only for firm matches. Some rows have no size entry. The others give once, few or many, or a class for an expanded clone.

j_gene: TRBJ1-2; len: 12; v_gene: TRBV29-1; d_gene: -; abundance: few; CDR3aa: CSVEPGRGGYTF; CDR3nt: TGCAGCGTTGAACCAGGGAGGGGCGGCTACACCTTC
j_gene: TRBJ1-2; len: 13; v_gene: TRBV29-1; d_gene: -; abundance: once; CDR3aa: CSVADSDLYGYTF; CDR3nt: TGCAGCGTTGCGGACAGTGATCTCTATGGCTACACCTTC
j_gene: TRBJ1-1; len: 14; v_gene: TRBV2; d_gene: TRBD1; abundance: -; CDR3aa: CASSAQGWDTEAFF; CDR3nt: TGTGCCAGCAGTGCACAGGGGTGGGACACTGAAGCTTTCTTT
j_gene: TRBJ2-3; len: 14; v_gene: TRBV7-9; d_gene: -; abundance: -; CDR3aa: CASSFPFSADTQYF; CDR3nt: TGTGCCAGCAGCTTCCCTTTTTCGGCAGATACGCAGTATTTT
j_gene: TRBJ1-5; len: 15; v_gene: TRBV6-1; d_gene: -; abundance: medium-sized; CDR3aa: CASSVFREAHQPQHF; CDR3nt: TGTGCCAGCAGTGTCTTCAGGGAAGCCCATCAGCCCCAGCATTTT
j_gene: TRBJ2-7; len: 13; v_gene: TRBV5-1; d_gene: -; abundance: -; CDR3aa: CASSFGSGYEQYF; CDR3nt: TGCGCCAGCAGCTTCGGGAGCGGCTACGAGCAGTACTTC
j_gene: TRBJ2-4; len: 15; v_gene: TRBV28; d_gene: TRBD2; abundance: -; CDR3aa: CASSLPSSGSNIQYF; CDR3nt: TGTGCCAGCAGTTTACCATCTAGCGGGAGCAACATTCAGTACTTC
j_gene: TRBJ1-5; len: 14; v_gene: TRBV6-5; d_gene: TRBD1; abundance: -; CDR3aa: CASSFPQGAQPQHF; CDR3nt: TGTGCCAGCAGTTTCCCCCAGGGGGCTCAGCCCCAGCATTTT
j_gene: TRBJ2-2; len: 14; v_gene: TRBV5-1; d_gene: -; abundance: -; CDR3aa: CASSLGPNTGELFF; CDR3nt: TGCGCCAGCAGCTTGGGGCCGAACACCGGGGAGCTGTTTTTT
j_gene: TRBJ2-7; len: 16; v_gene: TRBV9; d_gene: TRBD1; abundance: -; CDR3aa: CASSPRQGAFIYEQYF; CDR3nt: TGTGCCAGCAGCCCCCGACAGGGGGCCTTTATCTACGAGCAGTACTTC
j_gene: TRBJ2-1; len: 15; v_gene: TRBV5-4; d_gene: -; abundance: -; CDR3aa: CASSFRLASYNEQFF; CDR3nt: TGTGCCAGCAGCTTCAGGCTAGCAAGTTACAATGAGCAGTTCTTC
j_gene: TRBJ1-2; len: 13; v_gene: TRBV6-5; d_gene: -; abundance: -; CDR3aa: CASSYSSTYGYTF; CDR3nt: TGTGCCAGCAGTTATTCCAGTACATATGGCTACACCTTC
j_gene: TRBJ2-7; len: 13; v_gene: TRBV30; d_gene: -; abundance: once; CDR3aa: CAGRRQRTYEQYF; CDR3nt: TGTGCCGGACGGAGGCAGAGGACCTACGAGCAGTACTTC
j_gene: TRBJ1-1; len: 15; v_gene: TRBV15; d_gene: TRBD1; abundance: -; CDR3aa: CATSRGGGLYTEAFF; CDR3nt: TGTGCCACCAGCAGAGGAGGGGGCTTGTACACTGAAGCTTTCTTT
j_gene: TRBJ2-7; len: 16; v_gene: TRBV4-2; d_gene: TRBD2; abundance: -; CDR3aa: CASSQEGTSGAYEQYF; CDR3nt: TGTGCCAGCAGCCAAGAAGGGACTAGTGGGGCCTACGAGCAGTACTTC
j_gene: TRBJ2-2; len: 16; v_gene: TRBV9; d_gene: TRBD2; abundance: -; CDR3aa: CASSVAAGGNTGELFF; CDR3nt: TGTGCCAGCAGCGTAGCTGCGGGAGGGAACACCGGGGAGCTGTTTTTT
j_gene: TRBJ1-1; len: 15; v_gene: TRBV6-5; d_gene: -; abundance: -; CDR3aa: CASKDRQQENTEAFF; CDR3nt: TGTGCCAGCAAAGACAGGCAGCAGGAGAACACTGAAGCTTTCTTT
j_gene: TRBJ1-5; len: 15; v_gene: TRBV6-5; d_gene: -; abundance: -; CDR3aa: CASSYSGASNQPQHF; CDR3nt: TGTGCCAGCAGTTACTCAGGGGCGAGCAATCAGCCCCAGCATTTT
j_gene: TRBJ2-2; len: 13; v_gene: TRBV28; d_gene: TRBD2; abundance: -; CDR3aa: CASSGGSGRELFF; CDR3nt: TGTGCCAGCAGCGGTGGTAGCGGGAGGGAGCTGTTTTTT
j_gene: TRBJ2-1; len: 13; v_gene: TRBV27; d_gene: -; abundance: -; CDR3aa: CASSPPYRAEQFF; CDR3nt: TGTGCCAGCAGTCCACCCTACAGGGCTGAGCAGTTCTTC
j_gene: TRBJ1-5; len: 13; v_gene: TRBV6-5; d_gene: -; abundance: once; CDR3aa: CASRQGANQPQHF; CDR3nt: TGTGCCAGCAGACAGGGCGCAAATCAGCCCCAGCATTTT
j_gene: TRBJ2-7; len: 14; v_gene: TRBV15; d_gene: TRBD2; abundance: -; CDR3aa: CATRPSGASYEQYF; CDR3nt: TGTGCCACCCGCCCCAGCGGGGCCTCCTACGAGCAGTACTTC
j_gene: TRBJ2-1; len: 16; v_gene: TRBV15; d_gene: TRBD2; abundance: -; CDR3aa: CATSYRSGRENNEQFF; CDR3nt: TGTGCCACCAGCTACCGGAGCGGGCGGGAGAACAATGAGCAGTTCTTC
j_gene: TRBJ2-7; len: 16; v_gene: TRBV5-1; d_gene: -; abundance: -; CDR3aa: CASSSTADTTSYEQYF; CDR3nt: TGCGCCAGCAGCTCAACAGCCGACACAACCTCCTACGAGCAGTACTTC
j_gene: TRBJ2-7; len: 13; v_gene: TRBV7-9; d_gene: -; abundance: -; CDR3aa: CASSVPGSYEQYF; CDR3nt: TGTGCCAGCAGCGTCCCGGGGTCCTACGAGCAGTACTTC
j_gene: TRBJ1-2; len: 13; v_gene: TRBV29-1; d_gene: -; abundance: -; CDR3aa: CSVLEIGGDGYTF; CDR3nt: TGCAGCGTTTTAGAAATCGGAGGGGACGGCTACACCTTC